The source of this TCR beta chain is a study of cytomegalovirus exposure and HLA in healthy donors. Overall study: HLA-typed donors were the source of approximately 86 million unique TCRs held in an early data release.

Study outcomes and limitations: At a 0.05 false discovery rate, a later analysis found 18,000 or so TCR beta sequences to be associated with HLA alleles. Earlier findings revealed that most TCR beta V segments proved productive either about 87% or about 30% of the time. In a later analysis, the majority of CMV-associated beta chains seemingly showed HLA restriction.

CDR3 length: 14 residues. The germline gives CDR1 MNHEY, CDR2 SVGAGI. V dropped 5 bases and J dropped 2 bases, with 10 bases sitting between them. PCR amplification relied on 60 Vbeta primers (plus 13 Jbeta primers). Only in-frame clones appear in the TCRdb table, and some are missing; sequencing was by immunoSEQ multiplex PCR. The sample contains about 140,000 clones, roughly 65% of which appear only once. Comment on this clone: The antigen is unknown.

This sequence joins TRBV6-5 and TRBJ2-4; a possible D gene is TRBD1 (6 bases). The source of this sequence is a woman in her thirties in good health and CMV-seronegative. The sequenced sample consisted of PBMCs. Written as DNA, the CDR3 is TGTGCCAGCAGTCACAGGGAGACCAAAAACATTCAGTACTTC. This codes for CASSHRETKNIQYF.